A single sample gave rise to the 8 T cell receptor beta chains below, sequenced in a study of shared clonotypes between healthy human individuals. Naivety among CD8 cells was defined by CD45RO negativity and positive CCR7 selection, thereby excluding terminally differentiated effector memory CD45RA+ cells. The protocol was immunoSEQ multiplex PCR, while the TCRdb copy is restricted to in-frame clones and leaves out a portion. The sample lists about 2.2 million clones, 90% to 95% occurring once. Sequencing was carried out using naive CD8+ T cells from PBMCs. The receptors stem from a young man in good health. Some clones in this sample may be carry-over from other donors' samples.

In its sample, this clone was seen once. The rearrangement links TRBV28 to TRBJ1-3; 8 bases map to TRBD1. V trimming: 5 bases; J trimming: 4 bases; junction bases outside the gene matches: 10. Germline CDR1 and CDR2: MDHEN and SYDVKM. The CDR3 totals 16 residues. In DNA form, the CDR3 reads TGTGCCAGCAGTCAGTTGGACAGGGCGTCGGGAAACACCATATATTTT. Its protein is CASSQLDRASGNTIYF.

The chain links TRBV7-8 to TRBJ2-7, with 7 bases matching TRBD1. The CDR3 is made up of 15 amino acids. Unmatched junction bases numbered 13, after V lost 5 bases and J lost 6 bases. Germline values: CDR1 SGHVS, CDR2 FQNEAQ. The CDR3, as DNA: TGTGCCAGCAGCCCCACGAGGGGGCGCCCGGGCGAGCAGTACTTC. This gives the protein CASSPTRGRPGEQYF.

The DNA of the CDR3 is TGTGCCACAGGGGAGGGGATAAATGAAAAACTGTTTTTT. It codes for CATGEGINEKLFF. The V gene is TRBV19, the J gene TRBJ1-4; D is possibly TRBD1 (6 bases). Trimming cost V 10 bases and J 5 bases, with 14 bases left between them. This CDR3 contains 13 residues. Per germline, CDR1 LNHDA and CDR2 SQIVND (reference sequence).

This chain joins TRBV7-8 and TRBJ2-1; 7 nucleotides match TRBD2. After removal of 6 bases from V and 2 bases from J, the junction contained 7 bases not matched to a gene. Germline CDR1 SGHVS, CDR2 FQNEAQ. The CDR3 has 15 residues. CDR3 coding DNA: TGTGCCAGCAGAAAACGGGAGGACGCCTACAATGAGCAGTTCTTC. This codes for CASRKREDAYNEQFF.

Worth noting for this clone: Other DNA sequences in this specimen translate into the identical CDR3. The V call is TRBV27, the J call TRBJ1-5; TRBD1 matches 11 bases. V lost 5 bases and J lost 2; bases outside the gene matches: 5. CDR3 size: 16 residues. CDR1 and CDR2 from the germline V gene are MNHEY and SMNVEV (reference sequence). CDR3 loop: CASSRGTGGGNQPQHF. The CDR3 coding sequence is TGTGCCAGCAGTAGAGGGACAGGGGGAGGCAATCAGCCCCAGCATTTT.

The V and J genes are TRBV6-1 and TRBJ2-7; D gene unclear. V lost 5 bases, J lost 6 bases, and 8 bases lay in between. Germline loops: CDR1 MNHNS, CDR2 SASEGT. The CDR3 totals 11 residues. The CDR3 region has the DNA TGTGCCAGCAGTCCCCGTGTCGAGCAGTACTTC. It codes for CASSPRVEQYF.

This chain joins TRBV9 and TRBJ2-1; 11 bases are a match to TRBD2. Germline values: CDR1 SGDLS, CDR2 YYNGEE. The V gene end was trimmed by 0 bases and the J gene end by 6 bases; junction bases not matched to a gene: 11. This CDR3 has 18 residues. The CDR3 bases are TGTGCCAGCAGCGTAGAAGGTAGCGGGAGGGTAATGGGCAATGAGCAGTTCTTC. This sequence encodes CASSVEGSGRVMGNEQFF.

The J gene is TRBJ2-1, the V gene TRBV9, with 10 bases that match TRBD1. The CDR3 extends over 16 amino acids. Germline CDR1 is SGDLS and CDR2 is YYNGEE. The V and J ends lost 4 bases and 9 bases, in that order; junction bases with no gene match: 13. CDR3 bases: TGTGCCAGCAGCTTACGAGGGGACAGGGGCTTCGGTGAGCAGTTCTTC. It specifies CASSLRGDRGFGEQFF.